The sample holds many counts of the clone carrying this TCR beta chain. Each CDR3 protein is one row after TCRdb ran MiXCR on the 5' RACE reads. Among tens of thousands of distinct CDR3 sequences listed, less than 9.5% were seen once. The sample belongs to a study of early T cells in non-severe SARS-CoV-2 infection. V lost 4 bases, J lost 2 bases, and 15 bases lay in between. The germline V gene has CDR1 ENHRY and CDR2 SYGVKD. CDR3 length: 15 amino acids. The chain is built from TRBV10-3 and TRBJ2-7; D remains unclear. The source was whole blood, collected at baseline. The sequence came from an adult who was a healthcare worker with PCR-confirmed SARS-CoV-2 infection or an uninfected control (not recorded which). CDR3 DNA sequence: TGTGCCATCAGTGGAGGCATAGTTCCGACCTACGAGCAGTACTTC. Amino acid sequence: CAISGGIVPTYEQYF.